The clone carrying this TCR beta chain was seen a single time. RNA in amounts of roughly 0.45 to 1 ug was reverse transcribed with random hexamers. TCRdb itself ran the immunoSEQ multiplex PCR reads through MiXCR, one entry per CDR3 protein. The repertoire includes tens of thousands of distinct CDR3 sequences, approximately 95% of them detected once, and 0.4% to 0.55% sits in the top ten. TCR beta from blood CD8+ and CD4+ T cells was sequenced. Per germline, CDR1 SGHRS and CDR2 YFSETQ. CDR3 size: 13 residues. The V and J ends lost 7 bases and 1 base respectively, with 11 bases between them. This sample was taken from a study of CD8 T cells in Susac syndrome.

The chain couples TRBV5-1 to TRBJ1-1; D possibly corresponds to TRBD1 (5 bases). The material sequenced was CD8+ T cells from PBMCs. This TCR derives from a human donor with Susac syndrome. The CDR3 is CASRGRGNTEAFF. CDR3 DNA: TGCGCCAGCCGTGGGAGGGGGAACACTGAAGCTTTCTTT.